This T cell receptor (beta chain) was recovered during a study of blood T cell repertoires in COVID-19. Germline trimming cut 0 bases from V and 7 bases from J; bases unmatched to any gene: 5. This CDR3 contains 16 residues. From germline, CDR1 is SNHLY and CDR2 FYNNEI. Clones were read by immunoSEQ multiplex PCR, and TCRdb kept only the in-frame ones, dropping some. The repertoire has around 500,000 clones, 70% to 90% of them found once; the top ten carry about 2%. The recovered donors of Cohort 3 showed two negative PCRs, clearance, or symptom resolution. This TCR was recovered from a woman between 35 and 50 years old who had recovered from COVID-19. Sequencing used PBMCs or T cells enriched from blood (not recorded which). The chain couples TRBV2 to TRBJ2-1; 11 nucleotides align to TRBD2. The CDR3: CASSEAMGLAVNEQFF. CDR3 in DNA: TGTGCCAGCAGTGAAGCAATGGGACTAGCGGTTAATGAGCAGTTCTTC.